The rows below give T cell receptor beta chains drawn from one sample of a study of shared T cell receptors in the human thymus. The table came from immunoSEQ multiplex PCR; TCRdb's copy has only in-frame clones and leaves some out. The repertoire holds about 400,000 clones, with around 93% as singletons. What was sequenced was thymocytes. Every receptor here comes from a human donor. CDR3s include the opening cysteine and the closing phenylalanine or tryptophan. The order of the fields is V gene, J gene, CDR3 protein.

v_call: TRBV10-3
j_call: TRBJ2-2
cdr3_aa: CAIRNSSGTGTGELFF

v_call: TRBV27
j_call: TRBJ2-1
cdr3_aa: CASSLVPSGISSSYNEQFF

v_call: TRBV28
j_call: TRBJ2-7
cdr3_aa: CASSCSSGSIYEQYF

v_call: TRBV5-5
j_call: TRBJ2-7
cdr3_aa: CASSLPGTFAQQYF

v_call: TRBV14
j_call: TRBJ1-2
cdr3_aa: CASSQGHWGYTF

v_call: TRBV9
j_call: TRBJ2-3
cdr3_aa: CASRTSGISTDTQYF

v_call: TRBV21-1
j_call: TRBJ2-1
cdr3_aa: CARGGQGILAGGYNEQFF

v_call: TRBV5-6
j_call: TRBJ2-4
cdr3_aa: CASSWTGGRENIQYF

v_call: TRBV6-5
j_call: TRBJ2-7
cdr3_aa: CASSPSGEASYEQYF

v_call: TRBV29-1
j_call: TRBJ2-1
cdr3_aa: CSARTGDREQFF

v_call: TRBV28
j_call: TRBJ2-1
cdr3_aa: CASSFFRERSYNEQFF

v_call: TRBV14
j_call: TRBJ2-5
cdr3_aa: CASSQGSGRGETQYF

v_call: TRBV19
j_call: TRBJ2-3
cdr3_aa: CASSMNGVGSTDTQYF

v_call: TRBV11-3
j_call: TRBJ2-3
cdr3_aa: CASSPRTSSDTQYF

v_call: TRBV7-9
j_call: TRBJ1-3
cdr3_aa: CASSSGPGDNTIYF

v_call: TRBV4-1
j_call: TRBJ2-5
cdr3_aa: CASSQPPCGGSGETQYF

v_call: TRBV4-2
j_call: TRBJ2-5
cdr3_aa: CASSPSQAGQKETQYF

v_call: TRBV27
j_call: TRBJ2-3
cdr3_aa: CASSSLDSRKWTQYF